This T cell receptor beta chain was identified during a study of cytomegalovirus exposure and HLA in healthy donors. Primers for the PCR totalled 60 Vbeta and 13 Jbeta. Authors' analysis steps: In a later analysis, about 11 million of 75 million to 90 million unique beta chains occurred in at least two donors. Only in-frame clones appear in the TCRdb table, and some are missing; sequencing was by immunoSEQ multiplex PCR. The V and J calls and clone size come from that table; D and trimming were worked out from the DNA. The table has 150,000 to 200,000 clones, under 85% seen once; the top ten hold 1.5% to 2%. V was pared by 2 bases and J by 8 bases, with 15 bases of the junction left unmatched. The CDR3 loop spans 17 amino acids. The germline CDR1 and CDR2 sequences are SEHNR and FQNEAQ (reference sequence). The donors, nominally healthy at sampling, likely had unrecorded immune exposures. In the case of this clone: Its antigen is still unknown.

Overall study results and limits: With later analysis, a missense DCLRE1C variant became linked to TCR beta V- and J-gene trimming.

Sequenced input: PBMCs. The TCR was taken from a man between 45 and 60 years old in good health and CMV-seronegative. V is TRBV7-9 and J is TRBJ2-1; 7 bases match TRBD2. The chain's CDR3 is CASSLWERGGKGYEQFF. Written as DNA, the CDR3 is TGTGCCAGCAGCTTATGGGAGAGGGGAGGGAAAGGGTATGAGCAGTTCTTC.